This T cell receptor (beta chain) was sequenced for a study of blood T cell repertoires in COVID-19. The overall study: Collection of acute and convalescent COVID-19 samples took place in the United States, Italy and Spain. PBMCs, B-cell-depleted T cells, or T cells provided the cDNA or gDNA that made up the material.

Germline CDR1 is MNHEY and CDR2 is SMNVEV (reference sequence). V shed 4 bases and J 0 bases; nucleotides not matched to a gene: 3. This CDR3 contains 15 residues. Original analysis: From reference gene primer amplification, estimates of nucleated cell counts were derived. Generated by immunoSEQ multiplex PCR, the TCRdb table keeps only in-frame clones and is missing some. V and J calls and clone size are as listed in that table; D and trimming were resolved from the DNA. The sample consists of 140,000 to 150,000 clones, about 80% of them appearing once. The V call is TRBV27, the J call TRBJ2-1; 7 nucleotides align to TRBD2. This clonotype originated in a human donor in a cohort sampled during active COVID-19. Sample: peripheral blood. CDR3 coding DNA: TGTGCCAGCAGTTCCCTAGCGGACTCCTACAATGAGCAGTTCTTC. Protein sequence: CASSSLADSYNEQFF.